Reported below is one T cell receptor (beta chain). Its target is not known. The data were produced by immunoSEQ multiplex PCR, yet TCRdb's version contains in-frame clones alone and is incomplete. The sample holds 90,000 to 150,000 clones, roughly 91% seen once. The data are from a study of T cell responses to AZD1222 COVID-19 vaccine. Germline assignment: CDR1 LGHDT and CDR2 YNNKEL (reference sequence). Trimming cost V 4 bases and J 0 bases, with 7 bases left between them. This CDR3 spans 15 amino acids. Findings and caveats of the study: Vaccine-associated CD4 TCRs ranged over spike, dominating at 160-218 and 743-854. Unmutated regions of variants are reportedly targeted by nearly half of spike-specific TCRs. White British people made up most donors, females outnumbered males, and clonal diversity was possibly underestimated.

The chain couples TRBV3-1 (or the pseudogene TRBV3-2) to TRBJ2-6; maybe TRBD2 (5 bases). This clonotype originated in an adult in good health. The source was peripheral blood, collected on day 0 of AZD1222 vaccination. This CDR3 is CASSLAGSGANVLTF. The CDR3 DNA follows: TGTGCCAGCAGCCTTGCGGGCTCTGGGGCCAACGTCCTGACTTTC.